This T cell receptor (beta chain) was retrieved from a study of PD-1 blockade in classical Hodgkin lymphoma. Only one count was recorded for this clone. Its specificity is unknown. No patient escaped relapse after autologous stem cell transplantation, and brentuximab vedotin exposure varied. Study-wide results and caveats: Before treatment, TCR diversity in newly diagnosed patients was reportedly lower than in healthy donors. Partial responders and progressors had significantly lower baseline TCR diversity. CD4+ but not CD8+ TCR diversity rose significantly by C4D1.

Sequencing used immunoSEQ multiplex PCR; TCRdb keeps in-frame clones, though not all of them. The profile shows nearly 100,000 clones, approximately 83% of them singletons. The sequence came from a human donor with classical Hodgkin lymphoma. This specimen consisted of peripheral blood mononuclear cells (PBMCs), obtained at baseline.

CDR3 sequence (DNA): TGTGCCCCAGACCTCGGAGGGCAGGGAAATGAAAAACTGTTTTTT. This encodes CAPDLGGQGNEKLFF. J is TRBJ1-4 and V is TRBV6-4, with D possibly being TRBD1 (5 bases). This CDR3 is 15 amino acids long. The V and J ends lost 11 bases and 5 bases respectively, with 21 bases between them. Germline values: CDR1 MRHNA, CDR2 SNTAGT.